What follows are 19 T cell receptor beta chains derived from one specimen sequenced in a study of human T cells and chemical hapten exposure. One entry per CDR3 protein, called by TCRdb with MiXCR from the RACE reads. The sample has 75,000 to 95,000 distinct CDR3 sequences, about 10% seen once; the top ten hold about 3.5%. Specified time point: patch test 1, 2 weeks after DPC sensitization. The treatment: therapeutic diphenylcyclopropenone sensitization with weekly scalp DPC. The material was whole blood, obtained in connection with sensitization to the hapten diphenylcyclopropenone (DPC). The receptors derive from an older woman with alopecia areata. Some clones in this sample may be carry-over from other donors' samples.

The gene calls are TRBV18 and TRBJ1-3, with 8 positions matching TRBD1. Germline CDR1 is KGHSH and CDR2 is LQKENI. Losses at the gene ends were 8 bases for V and 4 bases for J; bases not matched to a gene: 4. This CDR3 contains 13 residues. CDR3 in amino acids: CASLTGAGNTIYF. For the CDR3, the DNA is TGTGCCAGCCTGACAGGGGCCGGAAACACCATATATTTT.

The gene calls are TRBV9 and TRBJ1-6; D perhaps matches TRBD1 (5 bases). V lost 3 bases and J 0 bases, leaving 13 bases between the germline ends. CDR3 length: 17 residues. Germline assignment: CDR1 SGDLS and CDR2 YYNGEE. CDR3 bases: TGTGCCAGCAGCGGCGGTGAGGGGAGCTCCTATAATTCACCCCTCCACTTT. It encodes CASSGGEGSSYNSPLHF.

The chain links TRBV6-5 to TRBJ2-5; 11 positions match TRBD2. Germline V gene sequence: CDR1 MNHEY, CDR2 SVGAGI. The length of the CDR3 is 15 residues. Trimming removed 6 bases from V and 5 bases from J; junction bases left unmatched: 8. The CDR3 coding sequence is TGTGCCAGCAGCCGTGGTAGCGGGGGGGCGGAGACCCAGTACTTC. Translating it yields CASSRGSGGAETQYF.

The V gene is TRBV10-3, the J gene TRBJ2-3; D may be TRBD2 (5 bases). V was pared by 4 bases and J by 3 bases, with 14 bases between. The V gene's germline CDR1 is ENHRY and CDR2 SYGVKD. The CDR3 totals 15 residues. CDR3 bases: TGTGCCATCAGTGGACAAGGACTTTCAACAGATACGCAGTATTTT. Protein sequence: CAISGQGLSTDTQYF.

This clonotype was seen a handful of times. The chain recombines TRBV7-8 with TRBJ2-2; tentatively, D is TRBD1 (5 bases). CDR3 size: 13 residues. Germline V lookup: CDR1 SGHVS, CDR2 FQNEAQ. With 3 bases removed from V and 3 bases from J, the gap between germline ends came to 5 bases. CDR3 region: CASSFRDTGELFF. The CDR3 coding sequence is TGTGCCAGCAGCTTCAGGGACACCGGGGAGCTGTTTTTT.

As DNA, the CDR3 is TGTGCCAGCAGCCCTCGCGGAGGCACAGATACGCAGTATTTT. Protein: CASSPRGGTDTQYF. This chain joins TRBV11-3 and TRBJ2-3; D is unclear. The V gene's germline CDR1 is SGHNT and CDR2 YENEEA. The CDR3 contains 14 residues. Trimming shortened V by 5 bases and J by 1 base, and 10 bases separated the two germline ends.

This clonotype showed up many times. V gene TRBV6-5 combines with J gene TRBJ2-7, with D maybe TRBD1 (7 bases). The length of the CDR3 is 14 residues. The germline gives CDR1 MNHEY, CDR2 SVGAGI. V dropped 5 bases and J dropped 4 bases, with 15 bases sitting between them. In DNA, the CDR3 is TGTGCCAGCAGTCCACGGGGGACAGCATACGAGCAGTACTTC. Residues: CASSPRGTAYEQYF.

This clonotype was seen ten or more times. The rearrangement uses TRBV3-1 and TRBJ2-3, with D possibly being TRBD1 or TRBD2 (5 bases each). Trimming pared 4 bases from V and 4 bases from J, leaving 30 bases between. This CDR3 contains 20 residues. The germline V gene has CDR1 LGHDT and CDR2 YNNKEL (reference sequence). The CDR3, as DNA: TGTGCCAGCAGCCTAAGTACCTTGAGGGTAGGGGCCCGCCCTTCAGATACGCAGTATTTT. This codes for CASSLSTLRVGARPSDTQYF.

CDR3 protein: CSARSARNTEAFF. The CDR3 DNA follows: TGCAGTGCCCGATCAGCCCGGAACACTGAAGCTTTCTTT. V usage is TRBV20-1 and J usage is TRBJ1-1; no clear D gene. This CDR3 comprises 13 residues. Trimming removed 6 bases from V and 1 base from J, with 12 bases in between. The germline CDR1 and CDR2 sequences are DFQATT and SNEGSKA (reference sequence).

The J gene is TRBJ1-5, the V gene TRBV28; D gene uncertain. The CDR3 totals 10 residues. Germline assignment: CDR1 MDHEN and CDR2 SYDVKM. Trimming cost V 3 bases and J 6 bases, with 0 bases left between them. CDR3 residues: CASSFQPQHF. The CDR3 DNA reads TGTGCCAGCAGTTTTCAGCCCCAGCATTTT.

This chain connects TRBV20-1 to TRBJ2-7; no definite D call. Per germline, CDR1 DFQATT and CDR2 SNEGSKA (reference sequence). The CDR3 has 13 amino acids. V lost 2 bases and J 2 bases, leaving 10 bases between the germline ends. The CDR3 is CSARSQNTYEQYF. As DNA, the CDR3 is TGCAGTGCTAGATCACAGAACACCTACGAGCAGTACTTC.

This clonotype occurred a few times. The chain carries TRBV29-1 and TRBJ2-7, with D possibly TRBD2 on 5 matching bases. This CDR3 has 12 amino acids. Trimming stripped 5 bases from V and 2 bases from J, with 10 bases between. Germline V gives CDR1 SQVTM, CDR2 ANQGSEA. The CDR3 sequence: CSVRRRTYEQYF. DNA of the CDR3: TGCAGCGTTCGGAGGCGGACCTACGAGCAGTACTTC.

The chain recombines TRBV5-1 with TRBJ1-4, with 8 bases fitting TRBD1. The CDR3 runs 14 residues. Trimming took 4 bases from V and 5 from J; bases not matched to a gene: 4. Per germline, CDR1 SGHRS and CDR2 YFSETQ. The CDR3 sequence: CASSMGQANEKLFF. As DNA, the CDR3 is TGCGCCAGCAGCATGGGACAGGCAAATGAAAAACTGTTTTTT.

There are many counts of this clonotype. The chain is built from TRBV28 and TRBJ1-4; D unresolved. Deletions cut 6 bases from V and 8 bases from J, with 10 bases between. Germline V gene data show CDR1 as MDHEN and CDR2 as SYDVKM. The CDR3 runs to 12 residues. The CDR3 reads CASSKTPEKLFF. In DNA, the CDR3 is TGTGCCAGCAGCAAGACTCCCGAAAAACTGTTTTTT.

The chain combines TRBV6-6 with TRBJ1-2, with TRBD1 as a possible D gene (5 bases). With 7 bases removed from V and 4 bases from J, the gap between germline ends came to 13 bases. The CDR3 runs 13 residues. Per the germline V gene, CDR1 is MNHNY and CDR2 is SVGAGI (reference sequence). CDR3 protein: CASILGRSYGYTF. CDR3 DNA: TGTGCCAGCATCTTGGGGCGAAGCTATGGCTACACCTTC.

This clonotype was recorded at least ten times. The chain has TRBV18 and TRBJ2-7, with a possible D match to TRBD2 (5 bases). Trimming took off 0 bases at V and 4 bases at J, with 7 bases between the two ends. The CDR3 is made up of 13 amino acids. Germline loops: CDR1 KGHSH, CDR2 LQKENI. DNA of the CDR3: TGTGCCAGCTCACCACCGGGCGGGTACGAGCAGTACTTC. This codes for CASSPPGGYEQYF.

This chain links TRBV20-1 with TRBJ1-6; D is undetermined. With 6 bases removed from V and 10 bases from J, the gap between germline ends came to 13 bases. Per germline, CDR1 DFQATT and CDR2 SNEGSKA (reference sequence). The length of the CDR3 is 12 residues. As DNA, the CDR3 is TGCAGTGCCGTCGAACTGGGCTCACCCCTCCACTTT. This sequence encodes CSAVELGSPLHF.

This chain uses TRBV18 with TRBJ2-5, with 7 bases lining up with TRBD1. Per the germline V gene, CDR1 is KGHSH and CDR2 is LQKENI. There are 13 residues in the CDR3. Trimming took 5 bases from V and 3 from J; bases not matched to a gene: 3. CDR3 sequence: CASSTGQKETQYF. CDR3 bases: TGTGCCAGCTCAACGGGACAGAAAGAGACCCAGTACTTC.

This clonotype was observed at least ten times. DNA for the CDR3: TGTGCCAGCGCGCCCAGGGGGACCTATGGCTACACCTTC. Translation: CASAPRGTYGYTF. V is TRBV7-9 and J is TRBJ1-2; TRBD1 agrees at 7 bases. Per germline, CDR1 SEHNR and CDR2 FQNEAQ (reference sequence). The ends lost 8 bases at V and 4 bases at J; junction bases unmatched: 7. The length of the CDR3 is 13 residues.